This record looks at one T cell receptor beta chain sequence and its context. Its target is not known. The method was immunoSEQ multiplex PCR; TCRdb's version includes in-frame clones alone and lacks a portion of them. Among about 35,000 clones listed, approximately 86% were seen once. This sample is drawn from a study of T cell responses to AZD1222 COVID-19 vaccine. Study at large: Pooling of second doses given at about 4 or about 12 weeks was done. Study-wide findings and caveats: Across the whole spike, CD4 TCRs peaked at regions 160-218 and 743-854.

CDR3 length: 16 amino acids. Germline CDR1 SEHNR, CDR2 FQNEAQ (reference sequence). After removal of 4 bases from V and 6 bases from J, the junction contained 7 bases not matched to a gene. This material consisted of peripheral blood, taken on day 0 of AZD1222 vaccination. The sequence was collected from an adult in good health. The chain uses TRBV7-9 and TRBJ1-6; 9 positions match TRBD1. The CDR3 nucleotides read TGTGCCAGCAGCTCGCGCCCGGGACAGGGTAATTCACCCCTCCACTTT. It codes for CASSSRPGQGNSPLHF.